What follows describes a single T cell receptor beta chain. RNA amounts of roughly 0.45 to 1 ug underwent reverse transcription with random hexamers. An immunoSEQ multiplex PCR amplified TCR beta CDR3 over 54 Vbeta and 13 Jbeta. TCRdb reprocessed the immunoSEQ multiplex PCR reads via MiXCR and lists one record per CDR3 protein. The repertoire has about 180,000 distinct CDR3 sequences, about 93% of them found once; the top ten carry approximately 0.094%. The source of the sample is a study of CD8 T cells in Susac syndrome. Germline CDR1 SGHNT, CDR2 YYREEE (reference sequence). The CDR3 length is 17 residues. V lost 0 bases, J lost 4 bases, and 17 bases lay in between.

The chain carries TRBV5-4 and TRBJ2-1; TRBD1 or TRBD2 may be the D gene (5 bases each). The clonotype originates from a human donor with multiple sclerosis. Sequenced: CD4+ T cells from PBMCs. CDR3 nucleotides: TGTGCCAGCAGCTTGGGTATAACCACTGGGGGTTACAATGAGCAGTTCTTC. Translation: CASSLGITTGGYNEQFF.